This T cell receptor beta chain derives from a study of long-term antiretroviral therapy in people with HIV. V was pared by 3 bases and J by 7 bases, with 6 bases between. This CDR3 is built from 11 residues. CDR1 is MNHEY, CDR2 SMNVEV, per germline (reference sequence). The assay used was immunoSEQ (version v3.0), run at survey level. Measured with immunoSEQ multiplex PCR; TCRdb has only the in-frame clones, and not every one. The repertoire includes 20,000 to 30,000 clones, 80% to 90% of them detected once, and 2% to 2.5% sits in the top ten. The chain joins TRBV27 to TRBJ2-5; D remains unclear. The receptor's source is a man between 45 and 60 years old with HIV. The input for sequencing was unsorted PBMCs, taken 3 years after starting antiretroviral therapy. The CDR3 region is CASSFRGTQYF. CDR3 nucleotides: TGTGCCAGCAGTTTCCGAGGGACCCAGTACTTC.